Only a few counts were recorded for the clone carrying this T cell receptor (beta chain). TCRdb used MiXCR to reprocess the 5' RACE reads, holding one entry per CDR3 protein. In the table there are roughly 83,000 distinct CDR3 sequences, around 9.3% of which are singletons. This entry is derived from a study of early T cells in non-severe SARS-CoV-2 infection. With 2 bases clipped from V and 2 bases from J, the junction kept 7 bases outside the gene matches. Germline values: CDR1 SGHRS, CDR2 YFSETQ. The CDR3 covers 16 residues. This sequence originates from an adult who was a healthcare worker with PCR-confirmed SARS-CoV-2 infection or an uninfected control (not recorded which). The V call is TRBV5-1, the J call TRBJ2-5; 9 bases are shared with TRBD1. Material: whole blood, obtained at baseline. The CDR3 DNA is TGCGCCAGCAGCTTTCCGGGACAGGGACTACAAGAGACCCAGTACTTC. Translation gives CASSFPGQGLQETQYF.